Below are 23 T cell receptor beta chains sequenced from a single sample in a study of T-cell memory formation after mild COVID-19. MiXCR was run by TCRdb on the 5' RACE reads, yielding one entry per CDR3 protein. The sample includes some 250,000 distinct CDR3 sequences, over 15% of them seen just once. The specimen sequenced was PBMCs or a T cell subset sorted from them (not recorded which). Receptors were obtained from a young man who had mild COVID-19 (a few samples of this study predate the infection). Cell type and time point are not known.

This clonotype was recorded a few times. The V call is TRBV9, the J call TRBJ1-1, with D uncertain. The CDR3 sequence is 16 residues long. The germline gives CDR1 SGDLS, CDR2 YYNGEE. Trimming pared 4 bases from V and 8 bases from J, leaving 24 bases between. CDR3 DNA sequence: TGTGCCAGCAGCTCAGGAGTGGGGTATCGTCACGGCGAAGCTTTCTTT. It yields the protein CASSSGVGYRHGEAFF.

The chain combines TRBV12-3 or TRBV12-4 with TRBJ2-3, with unresolved D. The ends were cut back, 7 bases at V and 1 base at J, with 15 bases in the middle. The CDR3 loop spans 15 amino acids. CDR3: CASTYRWVGTDTQYF. The CDR3 coding sequence is TGTGCCAGCACCTATAGATGGGTAGGCACAGATACGCAGTATTTT.

This clonotype occurred a few times. The rearrangement links TRBV9 to TRBJ1-1, with D hard to call. Trimming removed 0 bases from V and 0 bases from J, with 3 bases in between. Germline V CDR1 and CDR2: SGDLS, YYNGEE. There are 13 residues in the CDR3. The CDR3 loop is CASSVEMNTEAFF. The CDR3 region has the DNA TGTGCCAGCAGCGTAGAAATGAACACTGAAGCTTTCTTT.

This clonotype was seen repeatedly, ten times or more. The V and J genes are TRBV5-1 and TRBJ2-1; TRBD2 agrees at 7 bases. V shed 6 bases, J shed 8 bases, and the junction held 14 bases outside the gene matches. Germline values: CDR1 SGHRS, CDR2 YFSETQ. The CDR3 extends over 15 amino acids. The DNA of the CDR3 is TGCGCCAGCACCGGGGGAGGGCCATTACAGGATGAGCAGTTCTTC. It translates to CASTGGGPLQDEQFF.

This clonotype was counted only a few times. The rearrangement links TRBV29-1 to TRBJ1-1; a weak D match, TRBD1 (5 bases). V gave up 4 bases and J gave up 3 bases, with 6 bases separating them. This CDR3 has 11 residues. Germline V gene lookup returns CDR1 SQVTM and CDR2 ANQGSEA. The CDR3 DNA sequence: TGCAGCGTTGCAGGGTACACTGAAGCTTTCTTT. Translation: CSVAGYTEAFF.

The chain couples TRBV6-6 to TRBJ1-1, with TRBD1 as a possible D gene (5 bases). In germline, CDR1 is MNHNY, CDR2 SVGAGI (reference sequence). The CDR3 has 11 residues. The V end was cut by 6 bases, the J end by 8 bases, with 10 bases between. CDR3 in amino acids: CASRVGLEAFF. DNA for the CDR3: TGTGCCAGCAGGGTGGGACTGGAAGCTTTCTTT.

This rearrangement joins TRBV6-6 to TRBJ2-6; D ambiguous. Germline values: CDR1 MNHNY, CDR2 SVGAGI (reference sequence). The CDR3 is 16 amino acids. V gave up 10 bases and J gave up 2 bases, with 18 bases separating them. The CDR3 protein is CATRYMVQAGANVLTF. The CDR3 nucleotides are TGTGCCACCAGGTACATGGTGCAGGCTGGGGCCAACGTCCTGACTTTC.

J is TRBJ2-2 and V is TRBV10-3; no clear D gene. This CDR3 is 15 amino acids long. Trimming cost V 2 bases and J 4 bases, with 11 bases left between them. Germline assignment: CDR1 ENHRY and CDR2 SYGVKD. The CDR3 spells CAISERTSPTGELFF. CDR3 nucleotide sequence: TGTGCCATCAGTGAGAGGACGTCGCCCACCGGGGAGCTGTTTTTT.

The gene calls are TRBV7-6 and TRBJ2-1; TRBD2 agrees at 10 bases. CDR1 is SGHVS and CDR2 is FNYEAQ in the germline V gene. V was clipped by 5 bases and J by 10 bases; unmatched bases: 2. This CDR3 is built from 12 residues. This CDR3 reads CASSILAGEQFF. CDR3 DNA sequence: TGTGCCAGCAGCATACTAGCGGGGGAGCAGTTCTTC.

The J gene is TRBJ1-3, the V gene TRBV6-5; 7 bases align to TRBD1. J was trimmed by 1 base and V by 1 base; bases with no gene match: 1. Germline V gene sequence: CDR1 MNHEY, CDR2 SVGAGI. The CDR3 has 15 residues. CDR3 sequence: CASSYLQGSGNTIYF. The CDR3 nucleotides are TGTGCCAGCAGTTACTTACAGGGGTCTGGAAACACCATATATTTT.

The chain carries TRBV30 and TRBJ2-7; 7 positions agree with TRBD2. There are 14 residues in the CDR3. Germline CDR1 and CDR2: GTSNPN and SVGIG (reference sequence). V lost 4 bases and J lost 5; bases outside the gene matches: 11. CDR3 protein: CAWTGGIGADEQYF. The DNA of the CDR3 is TGTGCCTGGACCGGGGGGATAGGGGCAGACGAGCAGTACTTC.

The chain employs TRBV10-3 and TRBJ2-2; perhaps TRBD2 as D (5 bases). Per germline, CDR1 ENHRY and CDR2 SYGVKD. CDR3 length: 15 residues. Trimming took 3 bases from V and 6 from J, leaving 14 bases between them. Here the CDR3 reads CAISELNEGAGELFF. The DNA for the CDR3 is TGTGCCATCAGTGAATTAAATGAGGGCGCCGGGGAGCTGTTTTTT.

In this sample, this clonotype turned up a few times. The CDR3 region has the DNA TGCGCCAGCAGCCAAGAAGGGTGGCCACTACTCTCCTACAATGAGCAGTTCTTC. It translates to CASSQEGWPLLSYNEQFF. This chain links TRBV4-3 with TRBJ2-1, with D hard to call. Germline loops: CDR1 LGHNA, CDR2 YSLEER. CDR3 size: 18 residues. Trimming pared 0 bases from V and 0 bases from J, leaving 15 bases between.

The V and J genes are TRBV28 and TRBJ2-7; no definite D call. In germline, CDR1 is MDHEN, CDR2 SYDVKM. With 5 bases removed from V and 9 bases from J, the gap between germline ends came to 17 bases. The CDR3 is 13 residues long. The CDR3 protein is CASSPTQSTGQYV. In DNA form, the CDR3 reads TGTGCCAGCAGTCCCACCCAATCTACGGGGCAGTACGTC.

The chain employs TRBV12-3 or TRBV12-4 and TRBJ1-5; no firm D call. The CDR3 length is 15 residues. Trimming cost V 2 bases and J 6 bases, with 14 bases left between them. Written as DNA, the CDR3 is TGTGCCAGCAGTTTATCGCAGCCGGGCGGTCAGCCCCAGCATTTT. This gives the protein CASSLSQPGGQPQHF.

This chain links TRBV12-3 or TRBV12-4 with TRBJ2-2; no clear D gene. This CDR3 is 16 amino acids long. The V and J ends lost 8 bases and 3 bases respectively, with 19 bases between them. CDR3 nucleotides: TGTGCCAGCCACTCGACGGTAGGGTTCCACACCGGGGAGCTGTTTTTT. Amino acids: CASHSTVGFHTGELFF.

At least ten counts were recorded for this clonotype. This chain uses TRBV12-3 or TRBV12-4 with TRBJ2-3, with D perhaps TRBD2 (6 bases). The length of the CDR3 is 15 residues. With 6 bases removed from V and 3 bases from J, the gap between germline ends came to 16 bases. CDR3 in amino acids: CASSPPRGRTDTQYF. The CDR3 nucleotides read TGTGCCAGCAGCCCCCCGCGGGGACGTACAGATACGCAGTATTTT.

The V gene is TRBV2, the J gene TRBJ2-4, with D perhaps matching TRBD2 (5 bases). The V end lost 7 bases, the J end lost 10 bases, and 11 bases lay between the germline ends. Germline V gene lookup returns CDR1 SNHLY and CDR2 FYNNEI. This CDR3 comprises 11 residues. The CDR3: CASKLGEIQYF. DNA of the CDR3: TGTGCCAGCAAGCTCGGGGAAATTCAGTACTTC.

This clonotype turned up a few times. The chain joins TRBV5-1 to TRBJ1-2, with a weak D call TRBD1 (6 bases). Germline loops: CDR1 SGHRS, CDR2 YFSETQ. V lost 5 bases and J lost 1, with 12 bases in between. The CDR3 sequence is 14 residues long. The CDR3 protein is CASSPTGFNYGYTF. The CDR3 region has the DNA TGCGCCAGCAGTCCCACAGGGTTTAACTATGGCTACACCTTC.

This chain joins TRBV4-1 and TRBJ2-1; TRBD2 might be the D (6 bases). CDR1 and CDR2 (germline): MGHRA, YSYEKL. Trimming left V 0 bases short and J 9 bases short, with 18 bases between. The CDR3 has 16 amino acids. CDR3 bases: TGCGCCAGCAGCCAAGAGGTAGGACCCACTAGCAGTGAGCAGTTCTTC. It specifies CASSQEVGPTSSEQFF.

This clonotype was recorded many times. The V gene is TRBV4-2, the J gene TRBJ2-1; 10 bases are a match to TRBD2. This CDR3 comprises 17 residues. Germline trimming cut 0 bases from V and 9 bases from J; bases unmatched to any gene: 11. The V gene's germline CDR1 is LGHNA and CDR2 YNFKEQ. The CDR3 spells CASSQDSGSGGISEQFF. In nucleotides, the CDR3 is TGTGCCAGCAGCCAAGATAGTGGTAGCGGGGGGATCAGTGAGCAGTTCTTC.

This clonotype was detected a few times. CDR3 DNA: TGTGCCAGCAGCTTAATTGTCGGCCAGCCCCAGCATTTT. Translation: CASSLIVGQPQHF. The V gene is TRBV7-2, the J gene TRBJ1-5, with D unclear. V lost 2 bases, J lost 7 bases, and 9 bases lay in between. Germline V gene sequence: CDR1 SGHTA, CDR2 FQGNSA. CDR3 length: 13 amino acids.

This clonotype was observed a handful of times. V usage is TRBV6-1 and J usage is TRBJ2-3; tentatively, D is TRBD2 (5 bases). The V and J ends lost 8 bases and 2 bases respectively, with 20 bases between them. CDR1 is MNHNS, CDR2 SASEGT, per germline. The CDR3 has 16 amino acids. For the CDR3, the DNA is TGTGCCAGCGAATCCCTTCGAGGAGGAGCCACAGATACGCAGTATTTT. It translates to CASESLRGGATDTQYF.